This T cell receptor beta chain was sequenced for a study of T cells in Graves' hyperthyroidism and ophthalmopathy. General observations from the study: Most thyroid clonotypes that were expanded above 0.001 also turned up in blood.

Amplified regions were TCR beta CDR3 sequences from RNA transcripts. During a first-round RT-PCR of the TCR CDR3, the HTBI primer set was used. TCRdb reanalysed the multiplex PCR reads using MiXCR and keeps one entry per CDR3 protein. The table includes some 500,000 distinct CDR3 sequences, approximately 25% detected once. The CDR3 has 14 amino acids. Germline V gene lookup returns CDR1 MNHEY and CDR2 SVGEGT. V lost 7 bases and J lost 3, with 16 bases in between. At least 3 on the Clinical Activity Score was recorded for ophthalmopathy patients, who also had NOSPECS grade at least 4 and duration under 3 months. Each diagnosis was grounded in clinical symptoms, serum thyroxine and TRAb, thyroid ultrasound, and orbital computed tomography. This clonotype was seen ten or more times. Its target is not known.

The specimen sequenced was blood. This TCR came from a woman in her twenties or thirties with Graves' ophthalmopathy. This chain uses TRBV6-2 or TRBV6-3 with TRBJ2-7; maybe TRBD2 (6 bases). DNA of the CDR3: TGTGCCAGCACACGACGGGGGTTGCTCTACGAGCAGTACTTC. Translation: CASTRRGLLYEQYF.